A selection of T cell receptor beta chains follows, all from one sample in a study of OX40 agonist ivuxolimab in advanced cancers. Generated by immunoSEQ multiplex PCR, the TCRdb table keeps only in-frame clones and is missing some. The table has 70,000 to 80,000 clones, 85% seen once. The sample here was CD4+ or CD8+ T cells sorted from blood, taken in a trial of the OX40 agonist ivuxolimab. The origin of the receptors is an adult with an advanced solid tumor such as melanoma, head and neck, liver or kidney cancer. The CDR3 runs from the conserved cysteine through the conserved F or W. The D gene is left open where the match is weak. Part of the rows lack a size; the others show once, few, many or a class for expanded clones.

v_gene,j_gene,d_gene,abundance,CDR3aa,CDR3nt
TRBV7-2,TRBJ1-2,.,.,CASSLGNMTLPDGYTF,TGTGCCAGCAGCTTAGGGAACATGACCCTTCCGGATGGCTACACCTTC
TRBV6-4,TRBJ2-2,.,few,CASSLTRTGELFF,TGTGCCAGCAGTTTGACCAGGACTGGGGAGCTGTTTTTT
TRBV6-5,TRBJ2-5,.,.,CASRSDQMETQYF,TGTGCCAGTAGGTCAGACCAAATGGAGACCCAGTACTTC
TRBV5-1,TRBJ2-1,TRBD2,.,CASSRTSSEGHNEQFF,TGCGCCAGCAGCCGGACTAGCTCTGAGGGTCACAATGAGCAGTTCTTC
TRBV6-6,TRBJ2-7,TRBD2,.,CASSTGLAGEQYF,TGTGCCAGCAGTACGGGACTAGCGGGCGAGCAGTACTTC
TRBV6-5,TRBJ1-1,.,.,CASSYSTEMNTEAFF,TGTGCCAGCAGTTACTCGACGGAGATGAACACTGAAGCTTTCTTT
TRBV4-1,TRBJ2-2,TRBD2,.,CASSFTSGTRRNTGELFF,TGCGCCAGCAGCTTTACTTCCGGGACTAGAAGGAACACCGGGGAGCTGTTTTTT
TRBV28,TRBJ1-4,.,few,CASSPWIGATNEKLFF,TGTGCCAGCAGTCCCTGGATCGGGGCAACTAATGAAAAACTGTTTTTT
TRBV2,TRBJ2-7,TRBD2,once,CASSEQVAGAHEQYF,TGTGCCAGCAGTGAACAGGTAGCGGGAGCCCACGAGCAGTACTTC
TRBV18,TRBJ1-2,.,.,CASSPDRNYGYTF,TGTGCCAGCTCACCAGACAGGAACTATGGCTACACCTTC
TRBV5-1,TRBJ1-1,TRBD1,.,CASSLQGATEAFF,TGCGCCAGCAGCTTACAGGGGGCAACTGAAGCTTTCTTT
TRBV19,TRBJ1-1,.,once,CASSIWAVASSEAFF,TGTGCCAGTAGTATATGGGCAGTGGCTTCCTCTGAAGCTTTCTTC
TRBV5-5,TRBJ2-7,.,.,CASSPRGQSSYEQYF,TGTGCCAGCAGCCCCAGGGGCCAAAGCTCCTACGAGCAGTACTTC
TRBV15,TRBJ2-5,.,.,CATSRYREETQYF,TGTGCCACCAGCAGGTACAGGGAAGAGACCCAGTACTTC
TRBV2,TRBJ1-4,.,.,CASNVQGPNEKLFF,TGTGCCAGCAATGTTCAGGGACCTAATGAAAAACTGTTTTTT
TRBV6-1,TRBJ2-3,.,.,CATGTPVRLDTQYF,TGTGCCACCGGGACCCCTGTGAGATTGGATACGCAGTATTTT
TRBV27,TRBJ1-6,.,.,CASTLRVGLYNSPLHF,TGTGCCAGCACCCTTCGCGTAGGACTCTATAATTCACCCCTCCACTTT
TRBV2,TRBJ1-4,TRBD1,.,CASRTGGVGAEKLFF,TGTGCCAGCAGGACAGGGGGAGTCGGTGCTGAAAAACTGTTTTTT
TRBV28,TRBJ2-5,TRBD2,.,CASSIRPGLASSQETQYF,TGTGCCAGCAGTATAAGGCCCGGACTAGCGAGTTCCCAAGAGACCCAGTACTTC
TRBV5-1,TRBJ1-6,TRBD1,.,CASSLAGSGQVESPLHF,TGCGCCAGCAGCTTGGCCGGTTCGGGACAGGTGGAATCACCCCTCCACTTT
TRBV14,TRBJ2-1,TRBD2,.,CASSQPSGRQFF,TGTGCCAGCAGCCAACCTAGCGGGAGACAGTTCTTC
TRBV27,TRBJ2-7,.,.,CASSLSIGLTGVEQYF,TGTGCCAGCAGTTTATCTATTGGGTTAACAGGAGTAGAGCAGTACTTC
TRBV18,TRBJ2-1,TRBD2,.,CASSPSVGAGGGNEQFF,TGTGCCAGCTCACCATCTGTGGGAGCGGGAGGCGGCAATGAGCAGTTCTTC
TRBV5-6,TRBJ1-1,TRBD1,.,CASSLTPGGLGEAFF,TGTGCCAGCAGCTTGACCCCAGGGGGCCTGGGTGAAGCTTTCTTT
TRBV18,TRBJ1-5,TRBD1,.,CASSRGTDGNQPQHF,TGTGCCAGCTCGCGGGGGACAGATGGCAATCAGCCCCAGCATTTT
TRBV19,TRBJ1-5,.,.,CASTFRDSQPQHF,TGTGCCAGTACCTTCAGGGACTCTCAGCCCCAGCATTTT
TRBV5-1,TRBJ1-4,TRBD1,once,CASSLAATGGEKLFF,TGCGCCAGCAGCTTGGCCGCTACAGGGGGTGAAAAACTGTTTTTT
TRBV30,TRBJ1-2,.,few,CAWSVKEEPNYGYTF,TGTGCCTGGAGTGTAAAGGAAGAGCCTAACTATGGCTACACCTTC
TRBV7-2,TRBJ2-3,TRBD2,.,CASSLKTSGRKDTQYF,TGTGCCAGCAGCTTAAAAACTAGCGGGAGGAAAGATACGCAGTATTTT
TRBV5-3,TRBJ2-3,.,.,CASSPYVSTDTQYF,TGTGCCAGCAGCCCATACGTTAGCACAGATACGCAGTATTTT
TRBV16,TRBJ2-7,.,many,CASSPRPPTYEQYF,TGTGCCAGCAGCCCGCGGCCGCCGACCTACGAGCAGTACTTC
TRBV5-1,TRBJ1-1,.,few,CASSLLGGDTEAFF,TGCGCCAGCAGCTTGCTAGGAGGGGACACTGAAGCTTTCTTT
TRBV4-2,TRBJ2-7,TRBD1,.,CASSPSDRAHEQYF,TGTGCCAGCAGCCCATCGGACAGGGCCCACGAGCAGTACTTC
TRBV7-9,TRBJ1-5,.,.,CAGSLDQGPWQPQHF,TGTGCCGGCAGCTTAGATCAGGGTCCCTGGCAGCCCCAGCATTTT
TRBV2,TRBJ2-1,TRBD2,few,CASSGTSGGNEQFF,TGTGCCAGCAGTGGGACTAGCGGGGGAAATGAGCAGTTCTTC